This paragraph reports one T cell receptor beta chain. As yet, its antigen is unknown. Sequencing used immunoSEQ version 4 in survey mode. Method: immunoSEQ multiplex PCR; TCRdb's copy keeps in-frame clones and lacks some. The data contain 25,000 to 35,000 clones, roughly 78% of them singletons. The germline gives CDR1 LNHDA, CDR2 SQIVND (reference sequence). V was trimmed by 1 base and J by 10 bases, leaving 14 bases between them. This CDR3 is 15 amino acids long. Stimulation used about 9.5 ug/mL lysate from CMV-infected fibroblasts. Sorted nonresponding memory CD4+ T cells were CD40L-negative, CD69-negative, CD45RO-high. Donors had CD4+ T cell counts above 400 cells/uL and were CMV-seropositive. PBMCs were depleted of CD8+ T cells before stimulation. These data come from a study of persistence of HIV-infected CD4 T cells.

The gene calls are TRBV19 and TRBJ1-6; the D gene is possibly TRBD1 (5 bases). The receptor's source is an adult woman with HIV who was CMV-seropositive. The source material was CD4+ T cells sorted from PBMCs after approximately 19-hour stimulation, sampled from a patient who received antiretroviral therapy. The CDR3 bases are TGTGCCAGTAGTATAGGGGAGGGGATGAGGTCACCCCTCCACTTT. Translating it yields CASSIGEGMRSPLHF.